The sequence of this TCR beta chain was determined in a study of T cell changes during pregnancy in multiple sclerosis. TCRdb keeps only in-frame clones here, not all; method: immunoSEQ multiplex PCR. Counted here are around 19,000 clones, roughly 84% occurring once; the ten biggest clones make up about 9.6%. This sample comprised CD8+ T cells from peripheral blood mononuclear cells, obtained after pregnancy. The receptor was isolated from a female donor with multiple sclerosis, enrolled in a pregnancy study.

The DNA of the CDR3 is TGTGCCATCAGTGACCCAGCGGGAGCCTACAATGAGCAGTTCTTC. It is translated as CAISDPAGAYNEQFF. V usage is TRBV10-3 and J usage is TRBJ2-1; 8 nucleotides align to TRBD2. J lost 2 bases, V lost 3 bases, and 3 bases had no gene match. Germline V lookup: CDR1 ENHRY, CDR2 SYGVKD. The CDR3 spans 15 residues.